This T cell receptor (beta chain) emerged from a study of OX40 agonist ivuxolimab in advanced cancers. Study information: Averaging roughly 60 years in age, with a range of roughly 20 to 90, the cohort was about 85% male.

Sequencing used immunoSEQ multiplex PCR; TCRdb keeps in-frame clones, though not all of them. Of more than 90,000 clones listed, about 80% are singletons. The trim removed 7 bases at V and 5 bases at J, leaving 8 bases unmatched. CDR1 SGHTA and CDR2 FQGNSA come from the germline V gene. This CDR3 comprises 14 residues. The sequenced sample was CD4+ or CD8+ T cells sorted from blood, obtained in a trial of the OX40 agonist ivuxolimab. The chain links TRBV7-2 to TRBJ1-1; 9 bases are a match to TRBD1. This clonotype originated in an adult with an advanced solid tumor such as melanoma, head and neck, liver or kidney cancer. The CDR3 DNA reads as TGTGCCAGCAACGACAGGGGGAGTAATACTGAAGCTTTCTTT. This sequence encodes CASNDRGSNTEAFF.